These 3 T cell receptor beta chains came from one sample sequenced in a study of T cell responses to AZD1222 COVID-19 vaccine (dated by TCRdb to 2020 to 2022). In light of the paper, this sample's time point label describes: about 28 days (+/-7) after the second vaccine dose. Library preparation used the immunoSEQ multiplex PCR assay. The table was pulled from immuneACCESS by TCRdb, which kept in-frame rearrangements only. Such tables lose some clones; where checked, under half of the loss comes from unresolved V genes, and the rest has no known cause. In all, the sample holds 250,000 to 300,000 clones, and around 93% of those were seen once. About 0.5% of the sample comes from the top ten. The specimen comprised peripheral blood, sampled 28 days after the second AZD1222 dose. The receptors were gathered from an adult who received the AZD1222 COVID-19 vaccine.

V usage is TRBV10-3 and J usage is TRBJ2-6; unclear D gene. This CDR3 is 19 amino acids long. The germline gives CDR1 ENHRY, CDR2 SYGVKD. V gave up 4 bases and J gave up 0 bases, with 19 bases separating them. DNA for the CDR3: TGTGCCATCAGTGGCGACCCTACCCCGAAGTTCTCTGGGGCCAACGTCCTGACTTTC. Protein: CAISGDPTPKFSGANVLTF.

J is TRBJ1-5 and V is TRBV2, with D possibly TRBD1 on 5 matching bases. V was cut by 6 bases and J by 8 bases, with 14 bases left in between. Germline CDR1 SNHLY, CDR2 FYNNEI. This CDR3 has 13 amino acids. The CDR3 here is CASRGESGEPQHF. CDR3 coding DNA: TGTGCCAGCAGGGGGGAATCGGGTGAGCCCCAGCATTTT.

The CDR3 is CASSLSGRGRPYF. The CDR3 bases are TGTGCCAGCAGTTTATCGGGACGGGGAAGACCATATTTT. The V gene is TRBV28, the J gene TRBJ1-3; possible D gene TRBD1, 5 bases. The CDR3 is made up of 13 amino acids. Trimming cost V 1 base and J 15 bases, with 16 bases left between them. CDR1 is MDHEN and CDR2 is SYDVKM in the germline V gene.